Sequencing of this TCR beta chain was carried out in a study of blood T cells in healthy people across ages. CDR1 SQVTM and CDR2 ANQGSEA come from the germline V gene. There are 15 residues in the CDR3. J was trimmed by 6 bases and V by 6 bases; bases with no gene match: 11. Alongside a J-beta primer mix, a sample-barcoded 5' primer served in a second PCR lasting about 7 to 12 cycles. Using its own MiXCR run on the 5' RACE reads, TCRdb lists one record per CDR3 protein. The repertoire holds some 1,000,000 distinct CDR3 sequences, approximately 25% seen once, with 0.65% to 0.75% in the top ten. Healthy Caucasian individuals from Russia aged roughly 6 to 95 served as donors. This sample was shared with a second study, whose subject was T cells of mothers and their children. As that report states: Slightly, though not significantly, more overlap was seen in related than in unrelated mother-child pairs.

Specimen: blood. The sequence came from a girl aged 2 to 10 in good health. The rearrangement links TRBV29-1 to TRBJ2-1; 10 nucleotides align to TRBD2. DNA for the CDR3: TGCAGCGTGCGGTCTAGCGGGAGTAAGGGCAATGAGCAGTTCTTC. Its protein product is CSVRSSGSKGNEQFF.